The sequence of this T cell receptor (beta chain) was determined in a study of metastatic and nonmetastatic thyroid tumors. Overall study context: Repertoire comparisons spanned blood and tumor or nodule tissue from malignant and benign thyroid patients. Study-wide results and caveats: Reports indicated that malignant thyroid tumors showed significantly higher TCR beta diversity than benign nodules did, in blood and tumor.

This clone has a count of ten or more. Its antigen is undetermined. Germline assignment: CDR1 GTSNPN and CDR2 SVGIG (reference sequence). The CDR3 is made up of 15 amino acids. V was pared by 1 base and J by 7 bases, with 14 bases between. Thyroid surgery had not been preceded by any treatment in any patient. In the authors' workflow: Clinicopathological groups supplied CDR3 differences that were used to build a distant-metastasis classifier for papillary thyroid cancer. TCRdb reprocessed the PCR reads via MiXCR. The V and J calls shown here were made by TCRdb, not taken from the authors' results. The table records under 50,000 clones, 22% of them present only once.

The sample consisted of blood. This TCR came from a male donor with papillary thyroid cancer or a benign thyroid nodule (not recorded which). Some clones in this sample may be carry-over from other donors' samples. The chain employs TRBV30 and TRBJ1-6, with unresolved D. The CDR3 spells CAWSAHTPPNSPLHF. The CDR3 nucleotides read TGTGCCTGGAGTGCACATACTCCCCCGAATTCACCCCTCCACTTT.